The 13 T cell receptor beta chains listed next were all sequenced from one sample in a study of T cells in Graves' hyperthyroidism and ophthalmopathy. Authors of the study amplified TCR beta CDR3 regions from RNA transcripts. The HTBI primer set was used in a first-round RT-PCR of the TCR CDR3. TCRdb redid the calling of the multiplex PCR reads with MiXCR, one entry per CDR3 protein. The sample shows 400,000 to 450,000 distinct CDR3 sequences, about 15% of them seen only once. The sample consisted of blood. The receptor set was obtained from a man aged 18-30 years with Graves' ophthalmopathy.

V gene TRBV19 combines with J gene TRBJ2-2, with D maybe TRBD2 (5 bases). The CDR3 is 13 residues long. V lost 7 bases to trimming and J lost 4 bases, with 10 bases between them. Germline V gives CDR1 LNHDA, CDR2 SQIVND (reference sequence). In DNA, the CDR3 is TGTGCCAGTAACGGGGATGGCACCGGGGAGCTGTTTTTT. Translating it yields CASNGDGTGELFF.

This clonotype was seen at least ten times. This chain links TRBV20-1 with TRBJ2-5; 9 bases match TRBD1. The germline CDR1 and CDR2 sequences are DFQATT and SNEGSKA (reference sequence). The CDR3 has 14 amino acids. Unmatched junction bases numbered 6, after V lost 2 bases and J lost 5 bases. The CDR3 region is CSARPLDRGETQYF. CDR3 sequence (DNA): TGCAGTGCTAGACCCCTAGACAGGGGGGAGACCCAGTACTTC.

At least ten counts were recorded for this clonotype. This chain connects TRBV7-3 to TRBJ2-2; tentative D call: TRBD2 (6 bases). CDR1 SGHTA and CDR2 FQGTGA come from the germline V gene. The V end lost 5 bases, the J end lost 6 bases, and 13 bases lay between the germline ends. The CDR3 runs 14 residues. The CDR3 bases are TGTGCCAGCAGCCGGGAGCTCGGTCCCGGGGAGCTGTTTTTT. This codes for CASSRELGPGELFF.

In DNA form, the CDR3 reads TGTGCCAGCAGCTTAATGGGACAGTGGCCCCAGCATTTT. As protein: CASSLMGQWPQHF. The chain carries TRBV7-9 and TRBJ1-5, with 7 bases that match TRBD1. J lost 9 bases, V lost 2 bases, and 4 bases had no gene match. CDR3 length: 13 residues. Germline CDR1 and CDR2: SEHNR and FQNEAQ (reference sequence).

This clonotype has at least ten counts. The CDR3 region has the DNA TGTGCCAGCAGTTCAGGGACAGGGCTAGGGTCCTACGAGCAGTACTTC. As protein: CASSSGTGLGSYEQYF. The chain is built from TRBV12-3 or TRBV12-4 and TRBJ2-7; 9 positions match TRBD1. This CDR3 contains 16 residues. Germline trimming cut 4 bases from V and 1 base from J; bases unmatched to any gene: 8.

With regard to this clonotype: This sequence may be a read error, since a much larger clone differs from it by one base. This chain joins TRBV5-1 and TRBJ2-1; 7 bases match TRBD1. TRBJ2-7 matches the DNA end more closely, so the J call is doubtful. There are 15 residues in the CDR3. The germline V gene encodes CDR1 SGHRS and CDR2 YFSETQ. CDR3 loop: CASSSGQIEYNEQYF. CDR3 nucleotide sequence: TGCGCCAGCAGCTCGGGACAGATTGAATACAATGAGCAGTACTTC.

This clonotype was counted ten times or more. The chain carries TRBV7-6 and TRBJ1-1; weak D call: TRBD1 (5 bases). V lost 4 bases and J lost 1, with 7 bases in between. The CDR3 consists of 13 residues. Germline V gene sequence: CDR1 SGHVS, CDR2 FNYEAQ. This chain's CDR3 is CASSSGRNTEAFF. The CDR3, as DNA: TGTGCCAGCAGCTCGGGACGGAACACTGAAGCTTTCTTT.

This clonotype has at least ten counts. The chain carries TRBV3-1 and TRBJ1-5; possibly TRBD1 for D (5 bases). Germline V lookup: CDR1 LGHDT, CDR2 YNNKEL (reference sequence). The CDR3 loop spans 14 amino acids. With 3 bases removed from V and 9 bases from J, the gap between germline ends came to 15 bases. The CDR3 sequence is CASSQGGGLMPQHF. The CDR3, as DNA: TGTGCCAGCAGCCAGGGGGGTGGACTCATGCCCCAGCATTTT.

This clonotype showed up just a few times. The chain uses TRBV7-9 and TRBJ2-7; D uncertain. The CDR3 has 14 residues. Germline loops: CDR1 SEHNR, CDR2 FQNEAQ (reference sequence). The ends were cut back, 0 bases at V and 1 base at J, with 7 bases in the middle. The CDR3 nucleotides are TGTGCCAGCAGCTTAGCGCGAAAGTCCTACGAGCAGTACTTC. Its translation: CASSLARKSYEQYF.

This clonotype appeared many times. The rearrangement links TRBV11-2 to TRBJ2-1, with TRBD2 matching 8 bases. The length of the CDR3 is 15 residues. CDR1 SGHAT and CDR2 FQNNGV come from the germline V gene. The V segment lost 6 bases and the J segment 6 bases; nucleotides outside the gene matches: 10. CDR3 nucleotides: TGTGCCAGCAGAACACCGGGACTAGAAGGCAATGAGCAGTTCTTC. It yields the protein CASRTPGLEGNEQFF. Full variable domain (rest looked up from reference TRBV11-2 and TRBJ2-1): EAGVAQSPRYKIIEKRQSVAFWCNPISGHATLYWYQQILGQGPKLLIQFQNNGVVDDSQLPKDRFSAERLKGVDSTLKIQPAKLEDSAVYLCASRTPGLEGNEQFFGPGTRLTVL.

Note on this clonotype: One end of the junction fails to match germline, which may point to a read error. V gene TRBV5-1 combines with J gene TRBJ2-7; 7 nucleotides line up with TRBD1. Per germline, CDR1 SGHRS and CDR2 YFSETQ. The CDR3 is 17 amino acids. CDR3 in amino acids: CASSFRLGTDPDGEQYF. Here the CDR3 DNA reads TGTGCCAGCAGCTTTAGGTTGGGGACAGACCCCGATGGGGAGCAGTACTTC.

This clonotype was seen repeatedly, ten times or more. CDR3 sequence: CASSQSGRELFF. CDR3 sequence (DNA): TGTGCCAGCAGCCAATCGGGGAGGGAGCTGTTTTTT. The V and J genes are TRBV3-1 and TRBJ2-2; possibly TRBD2 for D (5 bases). CDR3 length: 12 residues. With 2 bases removed from V and 9 bases from J, the gap between germline ends came to 7 bases. The germline CDR1 and CDR2 sequences are LGHDT and YNNKEL (reference sequence).

This clonotype has at least ten counts. This rearrangement joins TRBV2 to TRBJ2-1, with TRBD2 identical over 9 bases. After removal of 8 bases from V and 6 bases from J, the junction contained 8 bases not matched to a gene. Germline V lookup: CDR1 SNHLY, CDR2 FYNNEI. CDR3 length equals 14 residues. CDR3 in amino acids: CASYPREGLNEQFF. The CDR3 DNA reads as TGTGCCAGCTACCCGCGGGAGGGCCTCAATGAGCAGTTCTTC.